A single sample is the source of the 27 T cell receptor beta chains below, sequenced in a study of T cells after yellow fever vaccination. TCRdb recomputed calls from the 5' RACE reads with MiXCR, one row per CDR3 protein. The sample includes roughly 310,000 distinct CDR3 sequences, about 9.5% of them seen just once. This specimen was PBMCs, taken on the day of the first yellow fever vaccination. These receptors were taken from a man in his late teens or twenties who received the YFV17D yellow fever vaccine.

This chain links TRBV20-1 with TRBJ1-1; 7 bases fit TRBD1. CDR3 length equals 15 residues. CDR1 and CDR2 from the germline V gene are DFQATT and SNEGSKA (reference sequence). Losses at the gene ends were 0 bases for V and 3 bases for J; bases not matched to a gene: 7. Here the CDR3 DNA reads TGCAGTGCTAGAGATGTCGAGGGGGCCTACACTGAAGCTTTCTTT. Encoded protein: CSARDVEGAYTEAFF.

The chain uses TRBV6-5 and TRBJ1-6, with D perhaps TRBD1 (6 bases). Germline loops: CDR1 MNHEY, CDR2 SVGAGI. The V gene lost 0 bases and the J gene lost 10 bases, with 13 bases spanning the gap. CDR3 length equals 15 residues. CDR3 region: CASSYSSPGDSPLHF. The DNA of the CDR3 is TGTGCCAGCAGTTACTCGTCGCCAGGGGACTCACCCCTCCACTTT.

This clonotype was seen at least ten times. J is TRBJ1-6 and V is TRBV5-1, with a weak D call TRBD1 (5 bases). The CDR3 has 15 residues. V was pared by 0 bases and J by 7 bases, with 11 bases between. Germline CDR1 reads SGHRS; CDR2 reads YFSETQ. The CDR3 region is CASSLDAGKNSPLHF. In nucleotides, the CDR3 is TGCGCCAGCAGCTTGGATGCAGGGAAAAATTCACCCCTCCACTTT.

This clonotype was observed a handful of times. This chain links TRBV7-2 with TRBJ2-7, with 7 bases fitting TRBD2. Germline V lookup: CDR1 SGHTA, CDR2 FQGNSA. The CDR3 extends over 14 amino acids. V trimming: 2 bases; J trimming: 6 bases; junction bases outside the gene matches: 7. The CDR3 DNA follows: TGTGCCAGCAGCTTACGTACGGGGGGAGGCGAGCAGTACTTC. It encodes CASSLRTGGGEQYF.

V is TRBV5-1 and J is TRBJ2-1, with 13 bases that match TRBD2. V shed 4 bases, J shed 0 bases, and the junction held 7 bases outside the gene matches. The germline gives CDR1 SGHRS, CDR2 YFSETQ. This CDR3 comprises 18 residues. CDR3 residues: CASSVGLAGVSSYNEQFF. The DNA for the CDR3 is TGCGCCAGCAGCGTAGGACTAGCGGGGGTTAGCTCCTACAATGAGCAGTTCTTC.

The chain is built from TRBV5-1 and TRBJ2-5; D gene unclear. The V end lost 4 bases, the J end lost 1 base, and 8 bases lay between the germline ends. The CDR3 covers 13 residues. Germline V gene data show CDR1 as SGHRS and CDR2 as YFSETQ. In DNA form, the CDR3 reads TGCGCCAGCAGCACCCCCGCCCAAGAGACCCAGTACTTC. Protein sequence: CASSTPAQETQYF. Variable domain in full (rest from reference TRBV5-1 and TRBJ2-5): KAGVTQTPRYLIKTRGQQVTLSCSPISGHRSVSWYQQTPGQGLQFLFEYFSETQRNKGNFPGRFSGRQFSNSRSEMNVSTLELGDSALYLCASSTPAQETQYFGPGTRLLVL.

This clonotype was seen at least ten times. The chain has TRBV12-3 or TRBV12-4 and TRBJ1-6; unclear D gene. Deletions cut 3 bases from V and 7 bases from J, with 7 bases between. The CDR3 has 13 amino acids. This CDR3 reads CASSFRRNSPLHF. The CDR3 coding sequence is TGTGCCAGCAGTTTTCGGAGGAATTCACCCCTCCACTTT.

This chain connects TRBV19 to TRBJ2-1, with no clear D. V was pared by 7 bases and J by 4 bases, with 17 bases between. CDR1 and CDR2 (germline): LNHDA, SQIVND (reference sequence). The CDR3 covers 15 residues. Written as DNA, the CDR3 is TGTGCCAGTAAGACACAGAACGTCGAGTACAATGAGCAGTTCTTC. This sequence encodes CASKTQNVEYNEQFF.

The CDR3 nucleotides are TGCGCCAGCAGCCTCCCGGGACAGGCCCTCCACTTT. Translating it yields CASSLPGQALHF. V and J are TRBV5-1 and TRBJ1-6, with 8 bases matching TRBD1. The CDR3 runs 12 residues. CDR1 and CDR2 (germline): SGHRS, YFSETQ. Losses at the gene ends were 4 bases for V and 14 bases for J; bases not matched to a gene: 5.

This clonotype was observed a handful of times. The CDR3 bases are TGTGCCAGCTCACCCCTAACCGGGACAGGGGTCAATGAGCAGTTCTTC. Protein: CASSPLTGTGVNEQFF. This sequence joins TRBV18 and TRBJ2-1; 10 bases agree with TRBD1. Germline trimming cut 3 bases from V and 6 bases from J; bases unmatched to any gene: 8. Germline CDR1 and CDR2: KGHSH and LQKENI. The CDR3 length is 16 residues. The complete variable domain, with remaining parts taken from reference TRBV18 and TRBJ2-1, reads NAGVMQNPRHLVRRRGQEARLRCSPMKGHSHVYWYRQLPEEGLKFMVYLQKENIIDESGMPKERFSAEFPKEGPSILRIQQVVRGDSAAYFCASSPLTGTGVNEQFFGPGTRLTVL.

This clonotype has a count of ten or more. The rearrangement uses TRBV12-3 or TRBV12-4 and TRBJ1-3, with TRBD1 matching over 8 bases. This CDR3 spans 14 amino acids. Trimming cost V 9 bases and J 3 bases; bases outside gene matches: 7. The CDR3, as DNA: TGTGCCAGGAAGACAGGGGTGAATGGAAACACCATATATTTT. It is translated as CARKTGVNGNTIYF.

V gene TRBV6-1 combines with J gene TRBJ1-1; D is uncertain. Trimming removed 8 bases from V and 1 base from J, with 11 bases in between. The germline gives CDR1 MNHNS, CDR2 SASEGT. The CDR3 spans 13 residues. The CDR3 DNA sequence: TGTGCCAGCGGAGGATGGAGGAACACTGAAGCTTTCTTT. Residues: CASGGWRNTEAFF.

Ten or more counts support this clonotype. The J gene is TRBJ2-3, the V gene TRBV3-1, with 9 bases that match TRBD2. The CDR3 length is 17 residues. V trimming: 1 base; J trimming: 5 bases; junction bases outside the gene matches: 10. CDR1 and CDR2 from the germline V gene are LGHDT and YNNKEL (reference sequence). The CDR3 loop is CASSQVARGGGRDTQYF. The CDR3 bases are TGTGCCAGCAGCCAAGTGGCGCGGGGGGGAGGTAGAGATACGCAGTATTTT.

In this sample, this clonotype turned up a few times. This sequence joins TRBV4-3 and TRBJ2-3, with D tentatively TRBD1 (6 bases). CDR3 length equals 16 residues. Per the germline V gene, CDR1 is LGHNA and CDR2 is YSLEER. Trimming took 0 bases from V and 2 from J, leaving 12 bases between them. CDR3 sequence reads: CASSQDPRGTTDTQYF. The CDR3 DNA is TGCGCCAGCAGCCAAGATCCCAGGGGCACCACAGATACGCAGTATTTT.

This clonotype came up a few times. The chain combines TRBV7-9 with TRBJ2-1, with D maybe TRBD2 (6 bases). The CDR3 loop spans 14 amino acids. Trimming left V 4 bases short and J 7 bases short, with 14 bases between. Germline V gives CDR1 SEHNR, CDR2 FQNEAQ (reference sequence). This CDR3 is CASSSMQRVNEQFF. The CDR3 DNA is TGTGCCAGCAGCTCTATGCAGCGGGTAAATGAGCAGTTCTTC. The whole variable domain, filled in from reference TRBV7-9 and TRBJ2-1, reads DTGVSQNPRHKITKRGQNVTFRCDPISEHNRLYWYRQTLGQGPEFLTYFQNEAQLEKSRLLSDRFSAERPKGSFSTLEIQRTEQGDSAMYLCASSSMQRVNEQFFGPGTRLTVL.

The CDR3 DNA follows: TGCGCCAGCACCCCGATCGGGCTAGCGGGGCCCCAGGGGGAGACCCAGTACTTC. Its translation is CASTPIGLAGPQGETQYF. The rearrangement links TRBV5-1 to TRBJ2-5, with 9 positions matching TRBD2. This CDR3 contains 18 residues. Per the germline V gene, CDR1 is SGHRS and CDR2 is YFSETQ. The V segment lost 6 bases and the J segment 5 bases; nucleotides outside the gene matches: 20.

The gene calls are TRBV5-4 and TRBJ1-1; the match to TRBD1 covers 7 bases. The ends lost 3 bases at V and 4 bases at J; junction bases unmatched: 6. Germline lookup yields CDR1 SGHNT and CDR2 YYREEE (reference sequence). The CDR3 spans 14 residues. CDR3 loop: CASSWSGQLTEAFF. The CDR3 bases are TGTGCCAGCAGCTGGTCGGGACAGCTCACTGAAGCTTTCTTT.

This clonotype was seen only a few times. J is TRBJ1-2 and V is TRBV4-1; TRBD1 matches at 7 bases. Germline loops: CDR1 MGHRA, CDR2 YSYEKL. J was trimmed by 7 bases and V by 0 bases; bases with no gene match: 5. The CDR3 extends over 14 amino acids. The CDR3 DNA follows: TGCGCCAGCAGCCAAGAGACAGGGACTCGTGGCTACACCTTC. Translated, it gives CASSQETGTRGYTF.

The chain recombines TRBV9 with TRBJ1-2, with D perhaps TRBD1 (6 bases). There are 16 residues in the CDR3. CDR1 and CDR2 (germline): SGDLS, YYNGEE. Trimming removed 2 bases from V and 4 bases from J, with 18 bases in between. Written as DNA, the CDR3 is TGTGCCAGCAGCGTTGCGGTAGGGGGGGCGACCTATGGCTACACCTTC. Amino acid sequence: CASSVAVGGATYGYTF.

The table lists this clonotype with a few counts. The rearrangement joins TRBV6-5 to TRBJ1-2; D not resolved. CDR1 MNHEY and CDR2 SVGAGI come from the germline V gene. This CDR3 comprises 14 residues. The V and J ends lost 5 bases and 6 bases respectively, with 16 bases between them. Written as DNA, the CDR3 is TGTGCCAGCAGTCTCCCCGAGGGAGTGCATGGCTACACCTTC. This codes for CASSLPEGVHGYTF.

In this sample, this clonotype turned up a few times. This chain uses TRBV27 with TRBJ2-6; a possible D gene is TRBD1 (6 bases). Germline CDR1 MNHEY, CDR2 SMNVEV (reference sequence). The CDR3 loop spans 15 amino acids. Trimming pared 3 bases from V and 4 bases from J, leaving 10 bases between. The CDR3 region is CASSFTGRGANVLTF. For the CDR3, the DNA is TGTGCCAGCAGTTTCACAGGGCGAGGGGCCAACGTCCTGACTTTC.

Only a few counts were recorded for this clonotype. The chain couples TRBV20-1 to TRBJ2-3; the D gene is possibly TRBD1 (5 bases). This CDR3 region has 14 residues. CDR1 is DFQATT and CDR2 is SNEGSKA in the germline V gene (reference sequence). The germline V and J ends were trimmed by 3 bases and 6 bases, with 16 bases remaining between them. Here the CDR3 DNA reads TGCAGTGCTAGTTCTCGAGGTGGGGCGGATACGCAGTATTTT. This encodes CSASSRGGADTQYF.

This clonotype was counted a few times. The chain combines TRBV5-5 with TRBJ2-7, with 11 bases aligning to TRBD2. There are 16 residues in the CDR3. Germline values: CDR1 SGHKS, CDR2 YYEKEE (reference sequence). The V gene end was trimmed by 4 bases and the J gene end by 2 bases; junction bases not matched to a gene: 8. DNA for the CDR3: TGTGCCAGCAGCCCCTGGATGGGACTAGCGGCCTACGAGCAGTACTTC. As protein: CASSPWMGLAAYEQYF.

This clonotype was detected only a few times. The chain is built from TRBV12-3 or TRBV12-4 and TRBJ1-1; D might be TRBD1 (6 bases). The CDR3 totals 13 residues. V was shortened by 6 bases and J by 11 bases, with 19 bases between the two germline ends. The CDR3 spells CASRGEGHPRAFF. In DNA, the CDR3 is TGTGCCAGCAGGGGAGAGGGACACCCGCGGGCTTTCTTT.

This clonotype was counted between two and nine times. The chain uses TRBV18 and TRBJ2-1; 10 bases agree with TRBD1. Germline V gives CDR1 KGHSH, CDR2 LQKENI. J gave up 6 bases and V 0 bases, and 5 bases lay outside the gene matches. This CDR3 is built from 16 residues. CDR3 region: CASSPPGTGVGNEQFF. The CDR3 coding sequence is TGTGCCAGCTCACCACCAGGGACAGGGGTGGGCAATGAGCAGTTCTTC.

This clonotype has just a few counts. This chain joins TRBV27 and TRBJ1-2, with D maybe TRBD1 (6 bases). The V gene lost 6 bases and the J gene lost 8 bases, with 16 bases spanning the gap. The CDR3 extends over 13 amino acids. Germline CDR1 reads MNHEY; CDR2 reads SMNVEV (reference sequence). CDR3 nucleotide sequence: TGTGCCAGCAGCTCAACAGGGTTTGAAGGCTACACCTTC. Amino acids: CASSSTGFEGYTF.

This sequence joins TRBV7-2 and TRBJ2-3; 9 positions agree with TRBD2. V dropped 5 bases and J dropped 8; count of bases not matched to a gene: 17. CDR1 is SGHTA and CDR2 is FQGNSA in the germline V gene. The CDR3 totals 17 residues. CDR3 protein: CASSPDLAGATKATQYF. The CDR3 DNA reads TGTGCCAGCAGCCCAGACTTAGCGGGGGCCACCAAGGCTACGCAGTATTTT.